What follows describes a single T cell receptor (beta chain). Its antigen is still unknown. A junction boundary mismatches the germline segment, possibly from a read error. Reading the germline V gene gives CDR1 MNHEY and CDR2 SVGAGI. The CDR3 spans 13 residues, from the cysteine through the phenylalanine. The only DNA kept is the CDR3, 39 bases in frame from the first base. This specimen's time point label, per the study, means: cells obtained before transplantation from donor or recipient. CD3+CD4+ and CD3+CD8+ populations were FACS-sorted from unstimulated pre-transplant donor and recipient cells taken from spleen or lymph nodes. Libraries were made using the immunoSEQ multiplex PCR assay. For most patients, genomic DNA was isolated using the Qiagen DNeasy Blood and Tissue Kit and was shipped frozen to Adaptive Biotechnologies for TCR sequencing. Adaptive Biotechnologies carried out high-throughput TCR-beta CDR3 sequencing of genomic DNA for most patients. The original methods were these. Adaptive's ImmunoSEQ software supplied the TCR sequencing data for around 19 patients, while MiXCR and VDJtools were used to process a few other patients. To correct CD4 versus CD8 sorting errors, sequences present in both subsets at a frequency ratio below 5:1 were removed. Because the origin of CDR3 nucleotide sequences shared between donor and recipient could not be assigned, those sequences were removed. To be classed as alloreactive, a clone needed at least 2-fold expansion over unstimulated cells and a minimum CFSE-low frequency of 0.002% (template counts) or 0.001% (read counts). Clones were considered mappable if detected in sequenced pre-transplant spleen, lymph node, or MLR CFSE-low populations of the donor or recipient. The cumulative frequency of alloreactive clones was calculated as a percentage of all sequences, weighted by copy number. TCRdb took over this immuneACCESS table, retaining in-frame rearrangements with V and J assigned. Such tables are incomplete; in checked studies, under half of the missing clones stem from an unresolved V gene, and the remainder is unexplained. D and trimming come from the DNA, and the V and J calls and clone size come from that table. The sample data list about 70,000 clones, and about 90% of these were observed just once. The ten largest clones capture about 4% of the sample.

This specimen comes from a study of graft-versus-host responses after intestinal transplantation (TCRdb year 2021). Background on the whole study: Recipients received multivisceral, liver-intestinal, or isolated intestinal transplants. A peak of at least 4% donor T cells among recipient peripheral blood mononuclear cells was the definition used for donor T cell macrochimerism. Samples from three later patients were sequenced in-house on an Illumina MiSeq with MiXCR processing rather than by the commercial service. The cohort enrolled roughly 25 intestinal transplant recipients including one retransplant, and a few patients lacking pretransplant specimens were excluded. Alloreactive clones were identified by sequencing pre-transplant mixed lymphocyte reaction products and comparing these products with unstimulated pre-transplant donor and recipient T cells. All recipients received anti-thymocyte globulin induction followed by maintenance tacrolimus and steroids for roughly 3 years. After intestinal transplantation, graft-versus-host and host-versus-graft alloreactive T cell clones were followed in the graft, circulation and bone marrow using bulk TCR-beta CDR3 sequencing. What the study reported, not specific to this receptor: The relatively low number and heterogeneity of intestinal transplant patients limited the conclusions. In the allografts of patients with donor T cell macrochimerism, GvH to HvG T cell clonal ratios were high. GvH clones turned up in recipient bone marrow, with some appearing earlier in ileal mucosa or blood, a pattern consistent with an intestinal mucosal origin. Early after transplant, peak levels of circulating GvH clones were associated with declines in HvG clones.

This receptor chain uses TRBV6-5 and TRBJ2-5; TRBD2 might be the D gene, on 6 matching bases. The sequencing used unstimulated CD8+ T cells sorted from spleen or lymph node cells, collected before transplant. This TCR came from a human donor who was the organ donor for an intestinal transplant. The DNA is TGTGCCAGCAGTTACCTCGGGGGAGAGACCCGGTACTTC. The translation is CASSYLGGETRYF.